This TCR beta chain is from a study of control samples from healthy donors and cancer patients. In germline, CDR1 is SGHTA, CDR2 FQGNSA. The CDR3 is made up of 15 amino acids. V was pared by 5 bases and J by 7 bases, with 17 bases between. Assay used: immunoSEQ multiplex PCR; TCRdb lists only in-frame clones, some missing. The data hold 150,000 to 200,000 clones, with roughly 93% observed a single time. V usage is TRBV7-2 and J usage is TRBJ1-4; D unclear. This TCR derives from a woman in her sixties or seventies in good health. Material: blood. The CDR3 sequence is CASSHPGFPGEKLFF. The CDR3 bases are TGTGCCAGCAGCCACCCCGGGTTTCCGGGTGAAAAACTGTTTTTT.